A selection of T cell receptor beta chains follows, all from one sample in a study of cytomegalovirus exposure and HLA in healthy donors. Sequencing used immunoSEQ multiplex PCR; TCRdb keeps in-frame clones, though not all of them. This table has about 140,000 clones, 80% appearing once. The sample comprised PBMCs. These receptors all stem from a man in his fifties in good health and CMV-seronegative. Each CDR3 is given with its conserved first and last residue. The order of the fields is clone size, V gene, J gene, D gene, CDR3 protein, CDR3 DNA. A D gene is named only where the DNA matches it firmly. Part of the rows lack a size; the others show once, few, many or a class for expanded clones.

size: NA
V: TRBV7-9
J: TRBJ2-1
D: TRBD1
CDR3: CASSSNLGQYNEQFF
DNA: TGTGCCAGCAGCTCGAACTTGGGACAGTACAATGAGCAGTTCTTC

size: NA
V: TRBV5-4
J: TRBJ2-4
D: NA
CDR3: CASSSNGGSGKYF
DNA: TGTGCCAGCAGCTCCAATGGAGGAAGTGGGAAGTACTTC

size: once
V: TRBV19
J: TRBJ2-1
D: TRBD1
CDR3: CASRRTGDGNEQFF
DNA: TGTGCCAGTAGGCGGACAGGGGACGGCAATGAGCAGTTCTTC

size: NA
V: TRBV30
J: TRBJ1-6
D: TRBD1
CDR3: CAWSVPVTGDSPLHF
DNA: TGTGCCTGGAGTGTACCGGTCACAGGGGATTCACCCCTCCACTTT

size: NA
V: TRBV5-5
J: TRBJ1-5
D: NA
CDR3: CASSLNGNQPQHF
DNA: TGTGCCAGCAGCTTGAACGGGAATCAGCCCCAGCATTTT

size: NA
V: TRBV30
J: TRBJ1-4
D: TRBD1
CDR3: CAWSRQGPNEKLFF
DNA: TGTGCCTGGTCCCGACAGGGACCAAACGAAAAACTGTTTTTT

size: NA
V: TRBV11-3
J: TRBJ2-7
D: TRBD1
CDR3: CASSSPGQGVREQYF
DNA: TGTGCCAGCAGCTCCCCGGGACAGGGCGTACGCGAGCAGTACTTC

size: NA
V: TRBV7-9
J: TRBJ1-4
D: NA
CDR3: CASSLARGLGEKLFF
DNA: TGTGCCAGCAGCTTAGCGCGGGGGTTGGGTGAAAAACTGTTTTTT

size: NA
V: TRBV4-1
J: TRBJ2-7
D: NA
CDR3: CASSQTKQNSYEQYF
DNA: TGCGCCAGCAGCCAAACCAAACAGAACTCCTACGAGCAGTACTTC

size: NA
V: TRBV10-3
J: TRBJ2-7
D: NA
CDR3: CAIRAGVTYEQYF
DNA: TGTGCCATCAGGGCCGGGGTCACCTACGAGCAGTACTTC

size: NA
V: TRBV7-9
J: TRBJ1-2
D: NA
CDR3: CASSLSEPGNYGYTF
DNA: TGTGCCAGCAGCTTAAGTGAGCCAGGGAACTATGGCTACACCTTC

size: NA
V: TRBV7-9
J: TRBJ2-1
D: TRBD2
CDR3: CASISLNSGFYNEQFF
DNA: TGTGCCAGCATCTCTCTCAATAGCGGGTTTTACAATGAGCAGTTCTTC

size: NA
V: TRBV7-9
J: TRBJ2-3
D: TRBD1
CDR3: CASSWRTGEDTQYF
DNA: TGTGCCAGCAGCTGGAGGACAGGGGAAGATACGCAGTATTTT

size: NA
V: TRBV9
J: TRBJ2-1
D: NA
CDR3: CASSVEGASYNEQFF
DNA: TGTGCCAGCAGCGTAGAAGGAGCCTCCTACAATGAGCAGTTCTTC

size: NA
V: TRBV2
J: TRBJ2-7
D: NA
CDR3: CASGRSGGSYEQYF
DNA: TGTGCCAGCGGCCGTAGCGGTGGCTCCTACGAGCAGTACTTC

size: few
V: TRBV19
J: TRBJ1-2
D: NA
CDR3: CASRVPGNDYGYTF
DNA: TGTGCCAGTCGGGTACCAGGGAACGACTATGGCTACACCTTC

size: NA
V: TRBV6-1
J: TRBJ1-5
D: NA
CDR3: CASSEAWQNQPQHF
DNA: TGTGCCAGCAGTGAGGCTTGGCAAAATCAGCCCCAGCATTTT

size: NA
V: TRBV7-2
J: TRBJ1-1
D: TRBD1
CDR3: CASSGDRVGPEAFF
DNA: TGTGCCAGCAGCGGAGACAGGGTCGGTCCTGAAGCTTTCTTT